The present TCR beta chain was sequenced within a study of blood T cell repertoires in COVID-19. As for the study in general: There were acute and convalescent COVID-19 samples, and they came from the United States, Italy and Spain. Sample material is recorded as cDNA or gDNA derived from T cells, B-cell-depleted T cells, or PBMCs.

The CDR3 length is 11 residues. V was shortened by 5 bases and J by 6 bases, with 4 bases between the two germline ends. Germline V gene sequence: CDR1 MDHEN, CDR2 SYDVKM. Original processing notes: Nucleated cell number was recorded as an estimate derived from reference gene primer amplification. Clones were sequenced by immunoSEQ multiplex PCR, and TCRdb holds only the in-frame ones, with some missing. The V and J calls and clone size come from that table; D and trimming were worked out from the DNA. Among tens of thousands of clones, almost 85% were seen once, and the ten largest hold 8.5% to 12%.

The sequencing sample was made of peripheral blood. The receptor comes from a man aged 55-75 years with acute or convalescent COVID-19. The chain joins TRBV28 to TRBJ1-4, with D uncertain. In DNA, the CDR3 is TGTGCCAGCAGTACATATGAAAAACTGTTTTTT. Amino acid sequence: CASSTYEKLFF.